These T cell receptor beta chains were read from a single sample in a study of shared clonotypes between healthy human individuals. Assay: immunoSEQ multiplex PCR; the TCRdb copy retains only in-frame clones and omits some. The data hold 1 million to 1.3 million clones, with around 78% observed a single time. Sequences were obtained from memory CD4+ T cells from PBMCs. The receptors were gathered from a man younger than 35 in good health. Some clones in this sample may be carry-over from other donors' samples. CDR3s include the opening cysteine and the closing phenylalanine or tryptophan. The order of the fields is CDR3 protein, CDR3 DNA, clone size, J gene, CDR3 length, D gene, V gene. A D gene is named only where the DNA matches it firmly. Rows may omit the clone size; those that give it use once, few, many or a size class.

CDR3 protein: CASSLSEATIGYTF; CDR3 DNA: TGTGCCAGCAGTTTATCCGAGGCGACTATTGGCTACACCTTC; clone size: -; J gene: TRBJ1-2; CDR3 length: 14; D gene: -; V gene: TRBV27
CDR3 protein: CASSLGAGSGNIQYF; CDR3 DNA: TGTGCCAGCAGCTTAGGTGCGGGTAGCGGAAACATTCAGTACTTC; clone size: -; J gene: TRBJ2-4; CDR3 length: 15; D gene: -; V gene: TRBV7-8
CDR3 protein: CASSAQLTGNEQFF; CDR3 DNA: TGCGCCAGCAGTGCGCAGTTAACAGGGAATGAGCAGTTCTTC; clone size: -; J gene: TRBJ2-1; CDR3 length: 14; D gene: -; V gene: TRBV10-2
CDR3 protein: CSVDRDGSSYEQYF; CDR3 DNA: TGCAGCGTGGACCGGGACGGGAGCTCCTACGAGCAGTACTTC; clone size: -; J gene: TRBJ2-7; CDR3 length: 14; D gene: -; V gene: TRBV29-1
CDR3 protein: CASSPGHSGNTIYF; CDR3 DNA: TGCGCCAGCAGCCCTGGACACTCTGGAAACACCATATATTTT; clone size: -; J gene: TRBJ1-3; CDR3 length: 14; D gene: -; V gene: TRBV5-1
CDR3 protein: CASSRDPRTEGNTIYF; CDR3 DNA: TGCGCCAGCAGCAGGGACCCGAGGACTGAAGGAAACACCATATATTTT; clone size: few; J gene: TRBJ1-3; CDR3 length: 16; D gene: -; V gene: TRBV5-1
CDR3 protein: CASSSLPGEETQYF; CDR3 DNA: TGCGCCAGCAGCTCCCTTCCCGGGGAAGAGACCCAGTACTTC; clone size: once; J gene: TRBJ2-5; CDR3 length: 14; D gene: -; V gene: TRBV5-1
CDR3 protein: CASSEQGTENTEAFF; CDR3 DNA: TGTGCCAGCAGTGAACAAGGGACAGAGAACACTGAAGCTTTCTTT; clone size: -; J gene: TRBJ1-1; CDR3 length: 15; D gene: TRBD1; V gene: TRBV2
CDR3 protein: CASSLAGTDENIQYF; CDR3 DNA: TGTGCCAGCAGCTTAGCGGGGACAGACGAAAACATTCAGTACTTC; clone size: -; J gene: TRBJ2-4; CDR3 length: 15; D gene: TRBD1; V gene: TRBV7-9
CDR3 protein: CASSLDGGLGGNTIYF; CDR3 DNA: TGTGCCAGCAGCTTGGACGGGGGCCTGGGCGGAAACACCATATATTTT; clone size: -; J gene: TRBJ1-3; CDR3 length: 16; D gene: -; V gene: TRBV5-4
CDR3 protein: CASSLGWENTEAFF; CDR3 DNA: TGTGCCAGCAGCTTAGGGTGGGAGAACACTGAAGCTTTCTTT; clone size: -; J gene: TRBJ1-1; CDR3 length: 14; D gene: -; V gene: TRBV7-9
CDR3 protein: CASTNAASSETQYF; CDR3 DNA: TGTGCCAGCACCAACGCGGCGTCCAGCGAGACCCAGTACTTC; clone size: -; J gene: TRBJ2-5; CDR3 length: 14; D gene: -; V gene: TRBV11-2
CDR3 protein: CASSQRTGGLEKKLFF; CDR3 DNA: TGTGCCAGCAGTCAACGGACAGGGGGCTTGGAGAAAAAACTGTTTTTT; clone size: once; J gene: TRBJ1-4; CDR3 length: 16; D gene: TRBD1; V gene: TRBV27
CDR3 protein: CASSPGGEYEQYF; CDR3 DNA: TGTGCCAGCTCACCAGGGGGCGAGTACGAGCAGTACTTC; clone size: -; J gene: TRBJ2-7; CDR3 length: 13; D gene: -; V gene: TRBV18
CDR3 protein: CSVEDSSGPRETQYF; CDR3 DNA: TGCAGCGTTGAAGATTCGTCTGGGCCCCGGGAGACCCAGTACTTC; clone size: -; J gene: TRBJ2-5; CDR3 length: 15; D gene: -; V gene: TRBV29-1
CDR3 protein: CASTYDRGPGNTIYF; CDR3 DNA: TGTGCCAGCACCTACGACAGAGGGCCGGGAAACACCATATATTTT; clone size: -; J gene: TRBJ1-3; CDR3 length: 15; D gene: -; V gene: TRBV9
CDR3 protein: CASSSWTSGSSYNEQFF; CDR3 DNA: TGTGCCAGCAGCTCGTGGACTAGCGGGAGCTCCTACAATGAGCAGTTCTTC; clone size: -; J gene: TRBJ2-1; CDR3 length: 17; D gene: TRBD2; V gene: TRBV7-8
CDR3 protein: CSVFTRANEQFF; CDR3 DNA: TGCAGCGTCTTTACGAGGGCGAATGAGCAGTTCTTC; clone size: -; J gene: TRBJ2-1; CDR3 length: 12; D gene: -; V gene: TRBV29-1
CDR3 protein: CASSVGQARYGYTF; CDR3 DNA: TGTGCCAGCAGCGTGGGACAGGCGCGATATGGCTACACCTTC; clone size: -; J gene: TRBJ1-2; CDR3 length: 14; D gene: TRBD1; V gene: TRBV7-2
CDR3 protein: CASSELRARREQYF; CDR3 DNA: TGTGCCAGCAGTGAATTGAGGGCGCGGCGCGAGCAGTACTTC; clone size: -; J gene: TRBJ2-7; CDR3 length: 14; D gene: -; V gene: TRBV6-1